The 11 T cell receptor beta chains listed next were all sequenced from one sample in a study of Ad26.COV2.S vaccination and SARS-CoV-2 variants. Treatment reported: roughly 20 received Ad26.COV2.S at low or high dose, single or two shots; five or six received placebo; per-sample allocation not given. Following the first vaccine or placebo injection, samples were taken on day 63. The repertoire was sequenced with immunoSEQ multiplex PCR; TCRdb's copy has only in-frame clones and lacks some. The data show fewer than 400,000 clones, about 90% seen once. The specimen was peripheral blood, collected in a trial of Ad26.COV2.S vaccine versus placebo. These receptor sequences come from a person between 18 and 65 years old who received the Ad26.COV2.S COVID-19 vaccine or a placebo.

The chain is built from TRBV7-9 and TRBJ2-5; 8 bases are a match to TRBD2. V dropped 4 bases and J dropped 1; count of bases not matched to a gene: 5. Germline loops: CDR1 SEHNR, CDR2 FQNEAQ (reference sequence). The CDR3 is 15 amino acids. CDR3 amino acids: CASSSHAGGQETQYF. CDR3 DNA: TGTGCCAGCAGCTCCCATGCGGGGGGCCAAGAGACCCAGTACTTC.

The chain employs TRBV7-8 and TRBJ2-1; D is unclear. Trimming cost V 0 bases and J 2 bases, with 11 bases left between them. The CDR3 loop spans 16 amino acids. The germline gives CDR1 SGHVS, CDR2 FQNEAQ. The CDR3 DNA is TGTGCCAGCAGCTTAGCCCTACGGGTACCCTACAATGAGCAGTTCTTC. Encoded protein: CASSLALRVPYNEQFF. Supplemented by reference TRBV7-8 and TRBJ2-1, the full variable domain reads GAGVSQSPRYKVAKRGQDVALRCDPISGHVSLFWYQQALGQGPEFLTYFQNEAQLDKSGLPSDRFFAERPEGSVSTLKIQRTQQEDSAVYLCASSLALRVPYNEQFFGPGTRLTVL.

The chain combines TRBV5-5 with TRBJ2-2; D is uncertain. Germline V lookup: CDR1 SGHKS, CDR2 YYEKEE (reference sequence). V lost 1 base, J lost 2 bases, and 3 bases lay in between. This CDR3 region has 13 residues. This CDR3 is CASSLLNTGELFF. The CDR3 DNA follows: TGTGCCAGCAGCTTGCTAAACACCGGGGAGCTGTTTTTT.

This sequence joins TRBV19 and TRBJ2-5, with 7 bases matching TRBD1. The V and J ends lost 3 bases and 2 bases, in that order; junction bases with no gene match: 6. This CDR3 has 15 amino acids. The germline V gene encodes CDR1 LNHDA and CDR2 SQIVND (reference sequence). The CDR3 sequence: CASSMMGQNQETQYF. The CDR3 DNA follows: TGTGCCAGTAGTATGATGGGACAGAATCAAGAGACCCAGTACTTC.

The chain combines TRBV4-1 with TRBJ2-1; D gene ambiguous. Trimming shortened V by 4 bases and J by 6 bases, and 10 bases separated the two germline ends. Germline V CDR1 and CDR2: MGHRA, YSYEKL. There are 13 residues in the CDR3. CDR3 coding DNA: TGCGCCAGCAGCCTAAGCGTTCGCAATGAGCAGTTCTTC. Translated: CASSLSVRNEQFF.

The CDR3, as DNA: TGTGCCAGCTCACCGACCAGTTCAGGGGCGAATAACTATGGCTACACCTTC. As protein: CASSPTSSGANNYGYTF. This chain connects TRBV18 to TRBJ1-2, with D perhaps matching TRBD1 (6 bases). V gave up 3 bases and J gave up 1 base, with 18 bases separating them. The CDR3 runs 17 residues. Per germline, CDR1 KGHSH and CDR2 LQKENI.

V gene TRBV4-1 combines with J gene TRBJ1-4; D is perhaps TRBD1 (6 bases). Germline CDR1 is MGHRA and CDR2 is YSYEKL. With 0 bases removed from V and 5 bases from J, the gap between germline ends came to 16 bases. The CDR3 is 17 residues long. The DNA of the CDR3 is TGCGCCAGCAGCCAAGATCGGTTTAGGACAGAAAATGAAAAACTGTTTTTT. Translated, it gives CASSQDRFRTENEKLFF.

V and J are TRBV6-4 and TRBJ2-3; perhaps TRBD1 as D (6 bases). The ends were cut back, 3 bases at V and 0 bases at J, with 16 bases in the middle. Looked up from germline, CDR1 is MRHNA and CDR2 is SNTAGT. CDR3 length equals 17 residues. The CDR3 loop is CASSETRTASSTDTQYF. CDR3 sequence (DNA): TGTGCCAGCAGTGAAACTAGGACAGCTTCTAGCACAGATACGCAGTATTTT.

The rearrangement uses TRBV7-9 and TRBJ1-1; 8 bases fit TRBD1. V was clipped by 5 bases and J by 5 bases; unmatched bases: 10. In germline, CDR1 is SEHNR, CDR2 FQNEAQ (reference sequence). The CDR3 has 15 amino acids. The CDR3 region is CASSQRPGGITEAFF. CDR3 bases: TGTGCCAGCAGCCAACGGCCAGGGGGCATTACTGAAGCTTTCTTT.

The genes are TRBV4-2 and TRBJ1-4; D possibly corresponds to TRBD1 (5 bases). Between the trimmed V and J ends, which lost 0 bases and 8 bases, there was a span of 16 bases. CDR3 length: 16 residues. Germline-derived CDR1 and CDR2 are LGHNA and YNFKEQ. The CDR3 protein is CASSQDLRPEGEKLFF. CDR3 coding DNA: TGTGCCAGCAGCCAAGATCTAAGACCCGAGGGGGAAAAACTGTTTTTT.

CDR3 nucleotides: TGTGCCAGCAGCTTGGTTCCAGGGGGCTTGGCTTTCTTT. Amino acids: CASSLVPGGLAFF. The chain joins TRBV5-6 to TRBJ1-1, with 8 bases lining up with TRBD1. V dropped 0 bases and J dropped 11; count of bases not matched to a gene: 6. Germline assignment: CDR1 SGHDT and CDR2 YYEEEE. The CDR3 sequence is 13 residues long.